This T cell receptor beta chain came from a study of shared T cell receptors in the human thymus. This clone was seen more than once but under ten times. Other DNA sequences in the same sample also yield this CDR3. Germline values: CDR1 MDHEN, CDR2 SYDVKM. The CDR3 covers 13 residues. V shed 3 bases and J shed 4 bases, with 6 bases lying between them. Some clones are missing from TCRdb's copy, which holds only in-frame ones; the method was immunoSEQ multiplex PCR. The table shows hundreds of thousands of clones, with about 89% occurring only once. This sample was also put to use in a study of human thymus T cells. That report adds: Having surgery to correct congenital heart defects, healthy Finnish infants acted as the donors. In corrective heart surgery, resections were taken, and these provided the thymus tissue. Thymic and blood repertoires appeared to display a bias in their usage of V and J genes. There were highly overlapping thymic repertoires among unrelated individuals, as related research reported.

J is TRBJ1-4 and V is TRBV28; D unresolved. The sequence was obtained from a boy in the first two years of life with a congenital heart defect. Sequencing was performed on thymocytes. CDR3 protein: CASSLRSNEKLFF. Written as DNA, the CDR3 is TGTGCCAGCAGTTTGCGGAGTAATGAAAAACTGTTTTTT.